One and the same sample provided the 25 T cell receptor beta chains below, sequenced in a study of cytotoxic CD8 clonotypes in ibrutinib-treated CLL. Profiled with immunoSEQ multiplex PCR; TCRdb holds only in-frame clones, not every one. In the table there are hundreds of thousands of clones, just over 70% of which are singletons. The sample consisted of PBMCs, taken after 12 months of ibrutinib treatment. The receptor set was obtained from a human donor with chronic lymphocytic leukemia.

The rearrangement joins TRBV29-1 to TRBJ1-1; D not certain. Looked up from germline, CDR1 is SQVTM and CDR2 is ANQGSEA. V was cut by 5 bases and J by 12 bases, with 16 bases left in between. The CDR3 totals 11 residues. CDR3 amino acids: CSVRSGERSFF. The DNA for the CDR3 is TGCAGCGTTCGGTCCGGGGAGAGATCTTTCTTT.

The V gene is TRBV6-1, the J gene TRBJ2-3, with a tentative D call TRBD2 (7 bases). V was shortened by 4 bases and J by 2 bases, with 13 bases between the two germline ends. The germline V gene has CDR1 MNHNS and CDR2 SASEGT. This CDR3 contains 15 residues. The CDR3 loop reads CASSAAGGPTDTQYF. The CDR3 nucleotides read TGTGCCAGCAGTGCGGCCGGGGGGCCCACAGATACGCAGTATTTT.

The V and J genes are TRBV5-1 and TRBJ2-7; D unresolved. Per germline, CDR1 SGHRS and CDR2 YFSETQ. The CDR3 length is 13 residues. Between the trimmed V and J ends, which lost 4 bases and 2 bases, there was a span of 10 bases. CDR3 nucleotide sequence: TGCGCCAGCAGCAGGGAACCTACCTACGAGCAGTACTTC. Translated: CASSREPTYEQYF.

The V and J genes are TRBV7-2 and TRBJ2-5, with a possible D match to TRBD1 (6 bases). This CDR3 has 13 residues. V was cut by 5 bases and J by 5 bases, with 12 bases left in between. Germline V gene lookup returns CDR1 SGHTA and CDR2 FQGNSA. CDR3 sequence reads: CASSRRGGETQYF. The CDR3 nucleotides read TGTGCCAGCAGCCGCAGGGGCGGTGAGACCCAGTACTTC. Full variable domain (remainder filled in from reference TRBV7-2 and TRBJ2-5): GAGVSQSPSNKVTEKGKDVELRCDPISGHTALYWYRQSLGQGLEFLIYFQGNSAPDKSGLPSDRFSAERTGGSVSTLTIQRTQQEDSAVYLCASSRRGGETQYFGPGTRLLVL.

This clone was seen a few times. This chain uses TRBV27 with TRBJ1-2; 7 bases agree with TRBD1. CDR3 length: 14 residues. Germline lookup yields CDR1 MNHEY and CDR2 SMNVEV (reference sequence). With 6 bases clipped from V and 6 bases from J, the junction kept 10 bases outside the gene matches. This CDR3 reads CASSEPGQVDGYTF. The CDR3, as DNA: TGTGCCAGCAGCGAACCTGGACAGGTGGATGGCTACACCTTC.

The CDR3 protein is CASSQRSLNYGYTF. CDR3 nucleotides: TGCGCCAGCAGCCAACGTTCCCTAAACTATGGCTACACCTTC. The chain couples TRBV4-3 to TRBJ1-2; D gene unclear. The germline V gene has CDR1 LGHNA and CDR2 YSLEER. V lost 2 bases, J lost 2 bases, and 9 bases lay in between. This CDR3 contains 14 residues.

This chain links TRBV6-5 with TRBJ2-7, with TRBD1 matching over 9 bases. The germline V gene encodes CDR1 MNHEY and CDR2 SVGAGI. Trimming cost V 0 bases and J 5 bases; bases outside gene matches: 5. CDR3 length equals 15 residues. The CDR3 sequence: CASSYSYRGHNEQYF. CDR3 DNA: TGTGCCAGCAGTTACTCGTACAGGGGGCACAACGAGCAGTACTTC.

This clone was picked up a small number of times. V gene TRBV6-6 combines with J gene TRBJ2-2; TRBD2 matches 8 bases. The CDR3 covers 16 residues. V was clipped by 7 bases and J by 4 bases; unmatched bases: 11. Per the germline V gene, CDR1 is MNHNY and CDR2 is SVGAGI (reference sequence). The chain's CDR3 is CASNTFGTSGTGELFF. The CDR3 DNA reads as TGTGCCAGCAATACATTCGGAACTAGCGGCACCGGGGAGCTGTTTTTT.

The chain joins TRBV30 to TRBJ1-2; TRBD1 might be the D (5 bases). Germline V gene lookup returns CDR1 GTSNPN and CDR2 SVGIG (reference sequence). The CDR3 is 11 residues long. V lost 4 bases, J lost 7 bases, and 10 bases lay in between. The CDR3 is CAWNQGGGYTF. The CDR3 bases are TGTGCCTGGAACCAGGGAGGTGGCTACACCTTC.

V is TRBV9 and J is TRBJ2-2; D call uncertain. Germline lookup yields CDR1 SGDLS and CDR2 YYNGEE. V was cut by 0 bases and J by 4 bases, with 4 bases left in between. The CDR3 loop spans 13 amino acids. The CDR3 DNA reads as TGTGCCAGCAGCGTAGTGGTCACCGGGGAGCTGTTTTTT. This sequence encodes CASSVVVTGELFF.

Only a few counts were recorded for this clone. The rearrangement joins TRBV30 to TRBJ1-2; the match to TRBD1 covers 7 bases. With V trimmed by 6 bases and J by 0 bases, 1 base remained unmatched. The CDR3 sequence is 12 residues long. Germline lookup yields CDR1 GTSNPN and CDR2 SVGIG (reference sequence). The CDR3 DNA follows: TGTGCCTGCGACAGGGCTAACTATGGCTACACCTTC. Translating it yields CACDRANYGYTF.

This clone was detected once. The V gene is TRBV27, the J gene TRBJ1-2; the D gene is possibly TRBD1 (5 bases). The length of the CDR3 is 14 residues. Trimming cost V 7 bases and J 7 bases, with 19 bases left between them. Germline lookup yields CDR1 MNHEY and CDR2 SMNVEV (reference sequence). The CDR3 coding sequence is TGTGCCAGCACCCCATCCGGGGGGACCAGTGGCTACACCTTC. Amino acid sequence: CASTPSGGTSGYTF.

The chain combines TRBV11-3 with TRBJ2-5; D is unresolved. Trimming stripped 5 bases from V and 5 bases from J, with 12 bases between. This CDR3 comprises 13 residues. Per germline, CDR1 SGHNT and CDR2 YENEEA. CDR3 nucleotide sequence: TGTGCCAGCAGCACGGGTCCTTTGGAGACCCAGTACTTC. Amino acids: CASSTGPLETQYF.

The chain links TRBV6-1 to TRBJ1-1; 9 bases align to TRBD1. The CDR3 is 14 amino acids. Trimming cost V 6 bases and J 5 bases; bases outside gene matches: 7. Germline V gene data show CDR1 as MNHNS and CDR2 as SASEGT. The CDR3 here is CASSEQGARTEAFF. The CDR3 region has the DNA TGTGCCAGCAGCGAACAGGGGGCCAGGACTGAAGCTTTCTTT.

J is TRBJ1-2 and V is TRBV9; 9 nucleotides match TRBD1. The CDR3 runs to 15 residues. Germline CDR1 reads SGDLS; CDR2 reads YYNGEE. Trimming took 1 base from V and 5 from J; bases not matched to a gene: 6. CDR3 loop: CASSVQSGQGYGYTF. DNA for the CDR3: TGTGCCAGCAGCGTACAGTCCGGACAGGGGTATGGCTACACCTTC.

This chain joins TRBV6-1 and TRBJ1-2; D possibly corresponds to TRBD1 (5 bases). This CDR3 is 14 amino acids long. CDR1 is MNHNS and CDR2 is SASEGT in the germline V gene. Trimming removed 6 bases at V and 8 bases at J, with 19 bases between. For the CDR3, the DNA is TGTGCCAGCAGGGGGGACCGAGCTATAGGGGGCTACACCTTC. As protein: CASRGDRAIGGYTF.

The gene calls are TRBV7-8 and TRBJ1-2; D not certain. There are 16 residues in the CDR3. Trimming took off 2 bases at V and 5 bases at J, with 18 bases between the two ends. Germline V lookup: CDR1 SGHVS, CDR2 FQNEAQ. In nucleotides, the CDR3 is TGTGCCAGCAGCTTAAAGTTCGACTTATCCGGGTATGGCTACACCTTC. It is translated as CASSLKFDLSGYGYTF.

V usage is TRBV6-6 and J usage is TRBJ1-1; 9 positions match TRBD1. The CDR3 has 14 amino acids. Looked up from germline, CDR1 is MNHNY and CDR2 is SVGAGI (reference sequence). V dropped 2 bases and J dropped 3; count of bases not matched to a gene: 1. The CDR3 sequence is CASSYRDRDTEAFF. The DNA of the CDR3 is TGTGCCAGCAGTTACAGGGACAGGGACACTGAAGCTTTCTTT.

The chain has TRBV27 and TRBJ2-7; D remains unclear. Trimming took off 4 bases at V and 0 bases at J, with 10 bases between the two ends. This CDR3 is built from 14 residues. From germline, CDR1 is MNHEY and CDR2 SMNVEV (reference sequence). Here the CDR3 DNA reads TGTGCCAGCAGTTCAAAACCGAGCTCCTACGAGCAGTACTTC. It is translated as CASSSKPSSYEQYF.

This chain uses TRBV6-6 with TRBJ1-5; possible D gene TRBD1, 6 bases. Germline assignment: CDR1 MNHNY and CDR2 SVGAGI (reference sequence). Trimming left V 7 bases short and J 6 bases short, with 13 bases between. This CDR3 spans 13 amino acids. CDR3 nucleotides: TGTGCCAGCAAGGGGGGGAACGCTCAGCCCCAGCATTTT. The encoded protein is CASKGGNAQPQHF.

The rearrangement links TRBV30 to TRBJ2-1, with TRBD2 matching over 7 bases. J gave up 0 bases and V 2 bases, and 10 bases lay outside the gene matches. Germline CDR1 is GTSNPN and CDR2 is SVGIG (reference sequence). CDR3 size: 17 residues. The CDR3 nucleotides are TGTGCCTGGAGTTTCGGTTTAGCGGGTCTCTCCTACAATGAGCAGTTCTTC. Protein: CAWSFGLAGLSYNEQFF.

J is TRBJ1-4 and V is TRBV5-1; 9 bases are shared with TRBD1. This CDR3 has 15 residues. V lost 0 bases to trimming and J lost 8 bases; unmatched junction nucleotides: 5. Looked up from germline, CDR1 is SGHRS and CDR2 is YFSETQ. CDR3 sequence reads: CASSLGTGVMEKLFF. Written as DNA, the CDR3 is TGCGCCAGCAGCTTGGGGACAGGGGTTATGGAAAAACTGTTTTTT.

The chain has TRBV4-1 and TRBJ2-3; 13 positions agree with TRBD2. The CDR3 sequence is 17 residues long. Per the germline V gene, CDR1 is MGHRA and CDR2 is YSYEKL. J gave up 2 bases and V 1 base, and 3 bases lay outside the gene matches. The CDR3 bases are TGCGCCAGCAGCCAAGGACTAGCGGGGGGACTCACAGATACGCAGTATTTT. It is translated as CASSQGLAGGLTDTQYF.

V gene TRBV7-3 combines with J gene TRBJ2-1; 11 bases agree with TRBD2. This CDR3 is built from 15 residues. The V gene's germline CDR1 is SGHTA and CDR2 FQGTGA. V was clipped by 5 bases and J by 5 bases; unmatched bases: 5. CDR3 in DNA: TGTGCCAGCAGCCCCACTAGCGGGAGCCACAATGAGCAGTTCTTC. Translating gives CASSPTSGSHNEQFF. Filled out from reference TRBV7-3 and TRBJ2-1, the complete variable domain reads GAGVSQTPSNKVTEKGKYVELRCDPISGHTALYWYRQSLGQGPEFLIYFQGTGAADDSGLPNDRFFAVRPEGSVSTLKIQRTERGDSAVYLCASSPTSGSHNEQFFGPGTRLTVL.

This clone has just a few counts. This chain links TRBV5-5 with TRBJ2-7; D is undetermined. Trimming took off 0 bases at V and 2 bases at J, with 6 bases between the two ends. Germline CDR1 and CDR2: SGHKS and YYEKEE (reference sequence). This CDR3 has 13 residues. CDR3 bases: TGTGCCAGCAGCTTGGACTCCCCCTACGAGCAGTACTTC. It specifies CASSLDSPYEQYF.